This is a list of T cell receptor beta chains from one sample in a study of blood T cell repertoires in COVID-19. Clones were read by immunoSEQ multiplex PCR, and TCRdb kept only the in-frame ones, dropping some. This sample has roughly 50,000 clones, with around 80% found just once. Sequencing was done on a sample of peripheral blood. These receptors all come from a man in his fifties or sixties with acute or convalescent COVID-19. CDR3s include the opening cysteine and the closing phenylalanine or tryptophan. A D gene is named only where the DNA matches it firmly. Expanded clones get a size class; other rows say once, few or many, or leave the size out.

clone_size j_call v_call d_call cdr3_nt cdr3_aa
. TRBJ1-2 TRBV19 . TGTGCCAGTGATACCTTGGCTTCATATGGCTACACCTTC CASDTLASYGYTF
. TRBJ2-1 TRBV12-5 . TGTACTAGTGGTTTAGGACAGAGCTCCTACAATGAGCAGTTCTTC CTSGLGQSSYNEQFF
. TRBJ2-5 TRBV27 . TGTGCCAGCAGTTTAACAACCGGGATGAAAGAGACCCAGTACTTC CASSLTTGMKETQYF
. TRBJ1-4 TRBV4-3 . TGCGCCAGCAGCCAGACGGCGGGGGGGGAAAAACTGTTTTTT CASSQTAGGEKLFF
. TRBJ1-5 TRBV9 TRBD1 TGTGCCAGCAGCACCGGGACAGACAAGCAGCCCCAGCATTTT CASSTGTDKQPQHF
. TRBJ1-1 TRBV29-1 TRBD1 TGCAGCGGCAGACAGGGGGCAGGTGAAGCTTTCTTT CSGRQGAGEAFF
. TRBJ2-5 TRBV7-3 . TGTGCCAGCAGCTTAACTAACAAAGAGACCCAGTACTTC CASSLTNKETQYF
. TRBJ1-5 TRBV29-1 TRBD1 TGCAGCGTTGCCTCGGGACAGGGAAATCAGCCCCAGCATTTT CSVASGQGNQPQHF
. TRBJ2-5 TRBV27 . TGTGCCAGCAGTTTGGCTGCCATTGGAGAGACCCAGTACTTC CASSLAAIGETQYF
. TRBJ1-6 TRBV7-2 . TGTGCCAGCAGCCCTTTGGTGCAGGGATATAATTCACCCCTCCACTTT CASSPLVQGYNSPLHF
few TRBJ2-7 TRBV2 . TGTGCCAGCCAAAACGGAGCCTACGAGCAGTACTTC CASQNGAYEQYF
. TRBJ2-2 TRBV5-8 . TGTGCCAGCAGCTTCTATAGCCGGGACTCCGGGGAGCTGTTTTTT CASSFYSRDSGELFF
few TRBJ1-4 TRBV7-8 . TGTGCCAGCAGCCCGCGGGCTGGGAATGAAAAACTGTTTTTT CASSPRAGNEKLFF
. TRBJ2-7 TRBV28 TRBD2 TGTGCCACGGGGACTAGCGGGTTCTACGAGCAGTACTTC CATGTSGFYEQYF
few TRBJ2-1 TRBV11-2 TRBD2 TGTGCCAGCAGCTTAGCGACTAGCGACAATGAGCAGTTCTTC CASSLATSDNEQFF
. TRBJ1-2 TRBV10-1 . TGCGCCAGCAGTCCGGGGGATGGCTACACCTTC CASSPGDGYTF
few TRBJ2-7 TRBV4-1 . TGCGCCAGCAGCCAAGGTACCAGGGTGGGCGAGCAGTACTTC CASSQGTRVGEQYF
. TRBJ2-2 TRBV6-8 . . CASSYRSCFF
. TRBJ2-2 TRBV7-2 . TGTGCCAGCAGCCTCCTAGTTAGCGGCACCGGGGAGCTGTTTTTT CASSLLVSGTGELFF
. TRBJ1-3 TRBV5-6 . TGTGCCAGCAGCCCGAGGACAGCTGGAAACACCATATATTTT CASSPRTAGNTIYF
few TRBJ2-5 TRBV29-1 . TGCAGCGTTGAGGAGGGGGCGATTTCGGAGACCCAGTACTTC CSVEEGAISETQYF
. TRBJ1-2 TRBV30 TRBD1 TGTGCCTGGCGCGTAGGGGGCGGTTATGGCTACACCTTC CAWRVGGGYGYTF
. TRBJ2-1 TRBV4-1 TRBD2 TGCGCCAGCAGCCCCCTCCTAGCGGGAGGGGGTCAGAATGAGCAGTTCTTC CASSPLLAGGGQNEQFF
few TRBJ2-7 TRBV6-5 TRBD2 TGTGCCAGCAGCCCGGGACTAGCGAACTACGAGCAGTACTTC CASSPGLANYEQYF
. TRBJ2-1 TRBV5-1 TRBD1 TGCGCCAGCAGCTTGACAGGGGAGACTAACAATGAGCAGTTCTTC CASSLTGETNNEQFF
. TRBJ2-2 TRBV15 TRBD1 TGTGCCACCAGGTTTACGGGACAGGGGCCGGCCGGGGAGCTGTTTTTT CATRFTGQGPAGELFF
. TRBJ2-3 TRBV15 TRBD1 TGTGCCACCAGCGACACAGGGGTCACAGATACGCAGTATTTT CATSDTGVTDTQYF
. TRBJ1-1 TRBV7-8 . TGTGCCAGCAGCTACCCGCTAAGGGGGAACACTGAAGCTTTCTTT CASSYPLRGNTEAFF
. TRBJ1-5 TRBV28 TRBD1 TGTGCCACCTCCCGACAGGGATATGTTCAGCCCCAGCATTTT CATSRQGYVQPQHF
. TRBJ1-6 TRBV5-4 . TGTGCCAGCAGCTTGGGCGGCCGATATTCACCCCTCCACTTT CASSLGGRYSPLHF
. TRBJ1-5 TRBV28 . TGTGCCAGCAGTCCCCTCAGGTTCGGCAATCAGCCCCAGCATTTT CASSPLRFGNQPQHF
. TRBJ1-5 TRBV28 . TGTGCCAGCACCATTAGCCCTAATAGCAATCAGCCCCAGCATTTT CASTISPNSNQPQHF
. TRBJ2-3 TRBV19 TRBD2 TGTGCCAGTAGCAGACTTACTAGCGGAGCCGGGGATACGCAGTATTTT CASSRLTSGAGDTQYF
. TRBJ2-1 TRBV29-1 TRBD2 TGCAGCGCTCCTAGGAGGAGCGGGAGGTCCCTCTACAATGAGCAGTTCTTC CSAPRRSGRSLYNEQFF
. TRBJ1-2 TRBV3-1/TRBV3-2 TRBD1 TGTGCCAGCAGCCGCCTGACAGGGCCCACTAACTATGGCTACACCTTC CASSRLTGPTNYGYTF
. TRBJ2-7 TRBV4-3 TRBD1 TGCGCCAGCAGCCAGAAAGAGGGGGCGGACTACGAGCAGTACTTC CASSQKEGADYEQYF
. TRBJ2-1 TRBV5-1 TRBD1 TGCGCCAGCAGCTTAACAGGGGACAATGAGCAGTTCTTC CASSLTGDNEQFF
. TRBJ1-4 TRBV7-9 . TGTGCCAGCAGCCCCTATGGGAGTATTGGGGGGGAACTGTTTTTT CASSPYGSIGGELFF